This T cell receptor beta chain comes out of a study of blood T cells in healthy people across ages. Study-wide results and caveats: With unsorted PBMCs, a conclusive comparison of naive versus antigen-experienced cells was not possible.

Trimming took off 2 bases at V and 7 bases at J, with 21 bases between the two ends. The germline CDR1 and CDR2 sequences are SGHVS and FNYEAQ. The CDR3 consists of 17 residues. Sample-barcoded 5' priming and a J-beta primer mix drove a second PCR of about 6 to 12 cycles. In TCRdb, the 5' RACE reads were re-called with MiXCR into one record per CDR3 protein. The sample includes under 1,000,000 distinct CDR3 sequences, about half of them seen just once. Every sample had a minimum of 6.5 million PBMCs isolated. Regarding this clonotype: Its antigen is currently unknown.

The chain employs TRBV7-6 and TRBJ2-1; D possibly uses TRBD1 or TRBD2 (6 bases each). The sample was blood. The receptor comes from an elderly man in good health. CDR3 bases: TGTGCCAGCAGCTTATATAGTTGGCCCGGAGGGGGGAATGAGCAGTTCTTC. Translated: CASSLYSWPGGGNEQFF.